This T cell receptor (beta chain) was sequenced in a study of CD8 T cells in ankylosing spondylitis. Study findings and constraints: Reportedly, significant enrichment of disease-linked clones occurred in matched ankylosing spondylitis synovial fluid. Apparently characteristic of ankylosing spondylitis blood was a TCR beta motif (eight highly homologous variants).

Libraries for TCR beta were made by quantitative 5'-RACE with molecular barcodes. TCRdb independently ran MiXCR on the 5' RACE reads; one entry per CDR3 protein. This table holds roughly 130,000 distinct CDR3 sequences, roughly 13% found once. This clonotype was seen many times. The antigen is unknown. This receptor was obtained from a female donor with ankylosing spondylitis or in good health (not recorded which). Input material: blood, either unsorted or a sorted T cell fraction (not recorded which).

In DNA form, the CDR3 reads TGCAGTGCTACCCCGGGGGGCGGGTGCACTGAAGCTTTCTTT. Protein product: CSATPGGGCTEAFF. The chain couples TRBV20-1 to TRBJ1-1; maybe TRBD1 (6 bases). The CDR3 loop spans 14 amino acids. Trimming removed 4 bases at V and 4 bases at J, with 16 bases between. Germline CDR1 reads DFQATT; CDR2 reads SNEGSKA (reference sequence).